This TCR beta chain is drawn from a study of T cells in narcolepsy. In the study overall: Enrolled donors included narcolepsy type 1 or type 2 patients and healthy controls.

Germline V CDR1 and CDR2: MNHEY, SVGAGI. This CDR3 has 14 residues. Trimming shortened V by 2 bases and J by 7 bases, and 11 bases separated the two germline ends. The data were produced by immunoSEQ multiplex PCR, yet TCRdb's version contains in-frame clones alone and is incomplete. Among 26,000 or so clones listed, more than 75% were seen once. Material for sequencing was CD45RA- memory CD4+ T cells from PBMCs. The J gene is TRBJ1-4, the V gene TRBV6-5; D uncertain. This sequence was found in a human donor with narcolepsy. The CDR3 DNA reads as TGTGCCAGCAGTTACGGCAGTGCGGGTGAAAAACTGTTTTTT. This encodes CASSYGSAGEKLFF.